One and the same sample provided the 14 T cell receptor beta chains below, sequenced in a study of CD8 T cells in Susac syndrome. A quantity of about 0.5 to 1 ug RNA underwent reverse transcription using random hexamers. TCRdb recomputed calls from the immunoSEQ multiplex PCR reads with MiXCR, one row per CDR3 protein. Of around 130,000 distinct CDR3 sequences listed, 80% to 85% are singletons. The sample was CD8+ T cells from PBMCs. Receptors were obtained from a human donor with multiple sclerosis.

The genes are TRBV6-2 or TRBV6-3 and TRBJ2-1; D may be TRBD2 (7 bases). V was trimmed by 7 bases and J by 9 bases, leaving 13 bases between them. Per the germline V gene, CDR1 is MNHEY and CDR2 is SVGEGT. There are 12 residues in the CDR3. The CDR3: CASTKGGGEQFF. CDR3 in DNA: TGTGCCAGCACCAAAGGGGGGGGTGAGCAGTTCTTC.

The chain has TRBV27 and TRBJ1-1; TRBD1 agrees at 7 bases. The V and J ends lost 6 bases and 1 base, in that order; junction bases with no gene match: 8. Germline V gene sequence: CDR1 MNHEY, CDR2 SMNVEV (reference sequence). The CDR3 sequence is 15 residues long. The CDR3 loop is CASRRFRGTNTEAFF. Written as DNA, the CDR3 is TGTGCCAGCAGGCGATTCAGGGGGACGAACACTGAAGCTTTCTTT.

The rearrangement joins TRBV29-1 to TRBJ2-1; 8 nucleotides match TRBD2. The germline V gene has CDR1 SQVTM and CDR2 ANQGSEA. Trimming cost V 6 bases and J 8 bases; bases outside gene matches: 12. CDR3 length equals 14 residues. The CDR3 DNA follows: TGCAGCGTAAACGGGATCCGGGAGGGGCATGAGCAGTTCTTC. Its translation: CSVNGIREGHEQFF.

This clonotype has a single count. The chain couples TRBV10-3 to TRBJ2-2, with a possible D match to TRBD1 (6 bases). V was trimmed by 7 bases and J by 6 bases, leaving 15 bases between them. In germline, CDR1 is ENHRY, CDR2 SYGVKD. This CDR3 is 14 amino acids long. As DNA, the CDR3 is TGTGCCATCATGGCAGGGGATTTTGCCGGGGAGCTGTTTTTT. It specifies CAIMAGDFAGELFF.

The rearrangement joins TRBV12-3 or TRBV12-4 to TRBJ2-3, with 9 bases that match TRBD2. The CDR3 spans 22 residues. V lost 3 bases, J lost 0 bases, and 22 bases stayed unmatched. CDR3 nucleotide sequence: TGTGCCAGCAGTTTCTTCCCTGCCGGGACTAGCCGCCAACCGTCTAGCACAGATACGCAGTATTTT. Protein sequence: CASSFFPAGTSRQPSSTDTQYF.

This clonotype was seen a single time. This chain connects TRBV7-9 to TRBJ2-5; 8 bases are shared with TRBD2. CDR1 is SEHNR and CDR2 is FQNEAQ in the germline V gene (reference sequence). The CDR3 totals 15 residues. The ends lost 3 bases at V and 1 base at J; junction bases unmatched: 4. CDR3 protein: CASSLVSGVQETQYF. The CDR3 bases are TGTGCCAGCAGCTTGGTTAGCGGGGTCCAAGAGACCCAGTACTTC.

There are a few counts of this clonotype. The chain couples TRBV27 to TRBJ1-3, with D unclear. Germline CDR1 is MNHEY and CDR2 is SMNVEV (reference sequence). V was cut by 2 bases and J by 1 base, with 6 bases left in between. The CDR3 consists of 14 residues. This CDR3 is CASSLGGSGNTIYF. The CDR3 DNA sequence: TGTGCCAGCAGTTTAGGCGGTTCTGGAAACACCATATATTTT.

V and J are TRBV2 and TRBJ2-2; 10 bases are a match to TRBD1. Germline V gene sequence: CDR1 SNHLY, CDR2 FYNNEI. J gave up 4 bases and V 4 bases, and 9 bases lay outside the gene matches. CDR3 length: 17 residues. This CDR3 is CASSGMTGGLLTGELFF. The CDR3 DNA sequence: TGTGCCAGCAGTGGAATGACAGGGGGCCTACTCACCGGGGAGCTGTTTTTT. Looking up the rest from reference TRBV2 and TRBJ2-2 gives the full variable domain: EPEVTQTPSHQVTQMGQEVILRCVPISNHLYFYWYRQILGQKVEFLVSFYNNEISEKSEIFDDQFSVERPDGSNFTLKIRSTKLEDSAMYFCASSGMTGGLLTGELFFGEGSRLTVL.

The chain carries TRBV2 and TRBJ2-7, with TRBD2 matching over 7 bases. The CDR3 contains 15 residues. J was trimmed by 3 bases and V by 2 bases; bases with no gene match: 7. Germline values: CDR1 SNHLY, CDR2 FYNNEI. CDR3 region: CASSETSGEIYEQYF. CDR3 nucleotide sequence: TGTGCCAGCAGTGAAACCAGCGGGGAGATCTACGAGCAGTACTTC. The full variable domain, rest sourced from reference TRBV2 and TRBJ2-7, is EPEVTQTPSHQVTQMGQEVILRCVPISNHLYFYWYRQILGQKVEFLVSFYNNEISEKSEIFDDQFSVERPDGSNFTLKIRSTKLEDSAMYFCASSETSGEIYEQYFGPGTRLTVT.

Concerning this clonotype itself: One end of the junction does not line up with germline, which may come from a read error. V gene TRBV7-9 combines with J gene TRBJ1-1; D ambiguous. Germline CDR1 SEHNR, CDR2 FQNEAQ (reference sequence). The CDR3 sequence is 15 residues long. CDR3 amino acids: CVSSLSVGSTKEAFF. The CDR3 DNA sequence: TGTGTCAGCAGCTTATCCGTGGGCTCCACCAAAGAAGCTTTCTTT.

For the CDR3, the DNA is TGTGCCATCAGTGAATACGACAGGGGGCGAACTGAAGCTTTCTTT. Protein product: CAISEYDRGRTEAFF. J is TRBJ1-1 and V is TRBV10-3, with 10 bases aligning to TRBD1. Germline CDR1 ENHRY, CDR2 SYGVKD. V shed 3 bases, J shed 5 bases, and the junction held 6 bases outside the gene matches. The CDR3 contains 15 residues.

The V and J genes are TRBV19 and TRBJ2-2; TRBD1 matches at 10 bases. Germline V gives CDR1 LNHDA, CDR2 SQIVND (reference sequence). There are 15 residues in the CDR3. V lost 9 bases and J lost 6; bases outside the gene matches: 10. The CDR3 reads CASSTGGAASGELFF. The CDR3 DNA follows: TGTGCCAGCTCGACAGGGGGCGCAGCGTCCGGGGAGCTGTTTTTT.

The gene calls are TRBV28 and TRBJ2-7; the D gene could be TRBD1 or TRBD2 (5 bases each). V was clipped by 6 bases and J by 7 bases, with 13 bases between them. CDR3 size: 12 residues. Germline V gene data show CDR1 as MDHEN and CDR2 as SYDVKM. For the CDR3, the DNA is TGTGCCAGCAGACTACCCGGGACGGAGCAGTACTTC. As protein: CASRLPGTEQYF.

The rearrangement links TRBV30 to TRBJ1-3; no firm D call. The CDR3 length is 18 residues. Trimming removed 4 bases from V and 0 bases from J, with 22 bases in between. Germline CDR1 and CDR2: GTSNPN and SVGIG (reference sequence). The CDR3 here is CAWKGVEAGEGSGNTIYF. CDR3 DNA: TGTGCCTGGAAAGGCGTTGAGGCAGGAGAGGGCTCTGGAAACACCATATATTTT.